This TCR beta chain was identified in a study of cytomegalovirus exposure and HLA in healthy donors. The V gene's germline CDR1 is MNHEY and CDR2 SMNVEV (reference sequence). Trimming cost V 6 bases and J 6 bases; bases outside gene matches: 4. This CDR3 is 13 amino acids long. With 60 Vbeta and 13 Jbeta primers, the PCR was carried out. Repertoires were generated with immunoSEQ multiplex PCR, while TCRdb's copy carries only in-frame clones and drops some. This sample has approximately 72,000 clones, with 78% found just once. The rearrangement joins TRBV27 to TRBJ2-1; 8 nucleotides line up with TRBD2. The sequenced sample consisted of PBMCs. The TCR sequence derives from a male donor in good health and CMV-seropositive. This chain's CDR3 is CASSGTSGNEQFF. CDR3 nucleotide sequence: TGTGCCAGCAGCGGCACTAGCGGCAATGAGCAGTTCTTC.